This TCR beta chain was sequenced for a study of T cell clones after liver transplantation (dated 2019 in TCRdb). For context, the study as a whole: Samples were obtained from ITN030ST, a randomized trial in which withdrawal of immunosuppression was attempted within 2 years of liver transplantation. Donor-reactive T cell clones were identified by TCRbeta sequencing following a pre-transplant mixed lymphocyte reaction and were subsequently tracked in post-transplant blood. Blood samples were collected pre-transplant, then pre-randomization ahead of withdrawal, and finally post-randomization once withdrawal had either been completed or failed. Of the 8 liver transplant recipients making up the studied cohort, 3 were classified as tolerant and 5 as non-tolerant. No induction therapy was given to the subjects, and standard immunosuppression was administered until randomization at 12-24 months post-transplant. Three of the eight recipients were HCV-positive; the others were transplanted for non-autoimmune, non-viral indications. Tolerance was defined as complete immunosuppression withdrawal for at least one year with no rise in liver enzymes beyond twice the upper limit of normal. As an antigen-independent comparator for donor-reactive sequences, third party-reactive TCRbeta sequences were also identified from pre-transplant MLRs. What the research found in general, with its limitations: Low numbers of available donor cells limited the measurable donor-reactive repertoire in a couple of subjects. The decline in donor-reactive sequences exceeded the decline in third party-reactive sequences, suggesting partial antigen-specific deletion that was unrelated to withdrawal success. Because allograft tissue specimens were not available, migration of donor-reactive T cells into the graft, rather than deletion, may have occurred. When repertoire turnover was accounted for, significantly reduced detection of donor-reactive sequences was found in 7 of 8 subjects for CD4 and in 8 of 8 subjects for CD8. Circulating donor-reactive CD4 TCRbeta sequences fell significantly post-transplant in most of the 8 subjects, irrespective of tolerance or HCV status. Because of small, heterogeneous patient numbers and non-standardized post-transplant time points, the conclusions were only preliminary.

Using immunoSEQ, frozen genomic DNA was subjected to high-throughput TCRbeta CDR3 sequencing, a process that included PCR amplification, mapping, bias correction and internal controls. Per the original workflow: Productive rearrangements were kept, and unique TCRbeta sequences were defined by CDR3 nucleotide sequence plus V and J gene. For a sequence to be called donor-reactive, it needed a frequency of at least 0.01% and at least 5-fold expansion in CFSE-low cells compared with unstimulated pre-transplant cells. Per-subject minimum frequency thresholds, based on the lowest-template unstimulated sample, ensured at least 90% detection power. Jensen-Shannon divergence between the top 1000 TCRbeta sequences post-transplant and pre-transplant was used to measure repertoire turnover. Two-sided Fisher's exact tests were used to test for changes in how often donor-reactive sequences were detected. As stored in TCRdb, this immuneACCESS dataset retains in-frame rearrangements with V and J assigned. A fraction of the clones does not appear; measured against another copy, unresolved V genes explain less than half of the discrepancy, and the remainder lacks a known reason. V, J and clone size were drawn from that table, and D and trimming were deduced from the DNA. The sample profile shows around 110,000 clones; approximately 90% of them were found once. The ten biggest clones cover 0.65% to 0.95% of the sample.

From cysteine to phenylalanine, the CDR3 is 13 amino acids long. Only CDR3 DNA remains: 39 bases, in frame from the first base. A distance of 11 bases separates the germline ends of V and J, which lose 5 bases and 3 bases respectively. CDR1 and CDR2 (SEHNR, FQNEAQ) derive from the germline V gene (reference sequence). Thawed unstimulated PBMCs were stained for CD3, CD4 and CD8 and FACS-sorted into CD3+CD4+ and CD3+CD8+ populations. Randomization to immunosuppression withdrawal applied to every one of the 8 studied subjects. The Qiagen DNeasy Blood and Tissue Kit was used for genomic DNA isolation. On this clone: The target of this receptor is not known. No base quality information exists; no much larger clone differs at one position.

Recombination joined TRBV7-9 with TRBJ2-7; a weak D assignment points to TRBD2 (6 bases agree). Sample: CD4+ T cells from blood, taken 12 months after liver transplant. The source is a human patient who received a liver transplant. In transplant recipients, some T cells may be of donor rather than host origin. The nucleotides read TGTGCCAGCAGCATCACCGGGGGCTACGAGCAGTACTTC. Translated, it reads CASSITGGYEQYF.